This is a list of T cell receptor beta chains from one sample in a study of blood T cells in healthy people across ages. In TCRdb, the 5' RACE reads were re-called with MiXCR into one record per CDR3 protein. The sample lists hundreds of thousands of distinct CDR3 sequences, 25% to 30% occurring once. Sequencing input: blood. These receptors came from a woman of 80 years or more in good health. CDR3s include the opening cysteine and the closing phenylalanine or tryptophan. Each record gives: V gene, D gene, J gene, clone size, CDR3 DNA, CDR3 protein. The D gene is left open where the match is weak. Only part of the rows carry a size: once, few, many, or a class if the clone is expanded.

v_gene: TRBV6-1; d_gene: TRBD2; j_gene: TRBJ2-3; abundance: -; CDR3nt: TGTGCCAGCAGTGTACAGCAGCGGGGGGCCCGCACAGATGCGCAGTATTTT; CDR3aa: CASSVQQRGARTDAQYF
v_gene: TRBV20-1; d_gene: TRBD2; j_gene: TRBJ2-4; abundance: -; CDR3nt: TGCAGTGCCCCGGGACTAGGGGGTGATGAGCAGTACTTC; CDR3aa: CSAPGLGGDEQYF
v_gene: TRBV5-1; d_gene: TRBD2; j_gene: TRBJ2-3; abundance: few; CDR3nt: TGCGCCAGCAGCTTGGCCAGACTAGCGGGGGCCTACACAGATACGCAGTATTTT; CDR3aa: CASSLARLAGAYTDTQYF
v_gene: TRBV24-1; d_gene: -; j_gene: TRBJ1-2; abundance: many; CDR3nt: TGTGCCACCAGTGATCGTAACAGGGATGGCTACACCTTC; CDR3aa: CATSDRNRDGYTF
v_gene: TRBV7-2; d_gene: TRBD2; j_gene: TRBJ2-3; abundance: many; CDR3nt: TGTGCCAGCAGCTTCCGTAGCGGGGGGGTAGCCGATACGCAGTATTTT; CDR3aa: CASSFRSGGVADTQYF
v_gene: TRBV27; d_gene: -; j_gene: TRBJ1-1; abundance: few; CDR3nt: TGTGCCAGCAGCGGGGGGGGCTACATGAACACTGAAGCTTTCTTT; CDR3aa: CASSGGGYMNTEAFF
v_gene: TRBV6-2/TRBV6-3; d_gene: TRBD2; j_gene: TRBJ2-1; abundance: many; CDR3nt: TGTGCCAGCAGTTACGTCCTAGCGGGGGGGCATAATGAGCAGTTCTTC; CDR3aa: CASSYVLAGGHNEQFF
v_gene: TRBV7-2; d_gene: TRBD1; j_gene: TRBJ2-2; abundance: -; CDR3nt: TGTGCCAGTAGCCGCTTGGGACAGGGGCCCACCGGGGAGCTGTTTTTT; CDR3aa: CASSRLGQGPTGELFF
v_gene: TRBV20-1; d_gene: TRBD2; j_gene: TRBJ2-7; abundance: -; CDR3nt: TGCAGTGCTGCACCTAGCGGGAGGGCCTACGAGCAGTACTTC; CDR3aa: CSAAPSGRAYEQYF
v_gene: TRBV20-1; d_gene: -; j_gene: TRBJ1-4; abundance: -; CDR3nt: TGCAGTGCTGGCGGGACCTTTAATGAAAAACTGTTTTTT; CDR3aa: CSAGGTFNEKLFF
v_gene: TRBV3-1; d_gene: TRBD1; j_gene: TRBJ2-7; abundance: many; CDR3nt: TGTGCCAGCGCCGACAGGGCAACGTACGAGCAGTACTTC; CDR3aa: CASADRATYEQYF
v_gene: TRBV7-9; d_gene: -; j_gene: TRBJ2-1; abundance: -; CDR3nt: TGTGCCAGCAGCCTAACCCAGGGGATAGGGTACAATGAGCAGTTCTTC; CDR3aa: CASSLTQGIGYNEQFF
v_gene: TRBV10-3; d_gene: -; j_gene: TRBJ1-2; abundance: -; CDR3nt: TGTGCCATCAGTGTGGGTCCAATTGTTGGTCGTGTAGGGACGCTTCTAGGCTATGGCTACACCTTC; CDR3aa: CAISVGPIVGRVGTLLGYGYTF
v_gene: TRBV20-1; d_gene: -; j_gene: TRBJ2-5; abundance: -; CDR3nt: TGCAGTGCTAAGCAGGTCCCCACCCAGTCTGAGACCCAGTACTTC; CDR3aa: CSAKQVPTQSETQYF
v_gene: TRBV9; d_gene: TRBD1; j_gene: TRBJ2-5; abundance: many; CDR3nt: TGTGCCAGCAGTGGGGACAGATCACAAGAGACCCAGTACTTC; CDR3aa: CASSGDRSQETQYF
v_gene: TRBV7-3; d_gene: TRBD2; j_gene: TRBJ2-3; abundance: many; CDR3nt: TGTGCCAGCAGCTTCTCACGGGGGGGCGGCACAGATACGCAGTATTTT; CDR3aa: CASSFSRGGGTDTQYF
v_gene: TRBV5-1; d_gene: -; j_gene: TRBJ1-1; abundance: -; CDR3nt: TGCGCCAGCAGCTTGGGACATGCGAACACTGAAGCTTTCTTT; CDR3aa: CASSLGHANTEAFF
v_gene: TRBV28; d_gene: -; j_gene: TRBJ2-7; abundance: few; CDR3nt: TGTGCCAGCAGTTTTAAGGGGGGCTCGGATGAGCAGTACTTC; CDR3aa: CASSFKGGSDEQYF
v_gene: TRBV7-3; d_gene: TRBD1; j_gene: TRBJ1-1; abundance: few; CDR3nt: TGTGCCAGCAGCCCTCGCGCAGGGGGCGCTGAAGCTTTCTTT; CDR3aa: CASSPRAGGAEAFF
v_gene: TRBV6-1; d_gene: -; j_gene: TRBJ1-1; abundance: -; CDR3nt: TGTGCCAGCAGTGTACCCGGGGCGTGGAACACTGAAGCTTTCTTT; CDR3aa: CASSVPGAWNTEAFF
v_gene: TRBV7-2; d_gene: -; j_gene: TRBJ2-2; abundance: -; CDR3nt: TGTGCCAGCAGCTTAGACGTGGGCTACACCGGGGAGCTGTTTTTT; CDR3aa: CASSLDVGYTGELFF
v_gene: TRBV9; d_gene: -; j_gene: TRBJ2-5; abundance: many; CDR3nt: TGTGCCAGCAGCGGAGCCCTTGGGGAGACCCAGTACTTC; CDR3aa: CASSGALGETQYF
v_gene: TRBV12-3/TRBV12-4; d_gene: TRBD1; j_gene: TRBJ2-3; abundance: -; CDR3nt: TGTGCCAGCAGTTCGGGGACAGGACCCTTAACAGATACGGAATATTTT; CDR3aa: CASSSGTGPLTDTEYF
v_gene: TRBV2; d_gene: -; j_gene: TRBJ2-3; abundance: -; CDR3nt: TGTGCCAGCAGTGAAGCGCTACAGTGGGTCATGGCAACGCAGTATTTT; CDR3aa: CASSEALQWVMATQYF
v_gene: TRBV29-1; d_gene: -; j_gene: TRBJ1-2; abundance: few; CDR3nt: TGCAGCGACGGTTCGGGGGATAACTATGGCTACACCTTC; CDR3aa: CSDGSGDNYGYTF
v_gene: TRBV29-1; d_gene: TRBD1; j_gene: TRBJ2-4; abundance: -; CDR3nt: TGCAGCGCCCGGGACAGCCCCATTCAGTACTTC; CDR3aa: CSARDSPIQYF
v_gene: TRBV29-1; d_gene: TRBD1; j_gene: TRBJ1-2; abundance: -; CDR3nt: TGCAGCGTTAGCGGGACAGGCTTTCTCTATGGCTACACCTTC; CDR3aa: CSVSGTGFLYGYTF
v_gene: TRBV9; d_gene: -; j_gene: TRBJ2-2; abundance: -; CDR3nt: TGTGCCAGCAGCGTAGGTCGAGGTAGGGGGGAGCTGTTTTTT; CDR3aa: CASSVGRGRGELFF
v_gene: TRBV4-3; d_gene: -; j_gene: TRBJ1-6; abundance: many; CDR3nt: TGCGCCAGCAGCCAAGAGATGGTCGGGTCCTATAATTCACCCCTCCACTTT; CDR3aa: CASSQEMVGSYNSPLHF